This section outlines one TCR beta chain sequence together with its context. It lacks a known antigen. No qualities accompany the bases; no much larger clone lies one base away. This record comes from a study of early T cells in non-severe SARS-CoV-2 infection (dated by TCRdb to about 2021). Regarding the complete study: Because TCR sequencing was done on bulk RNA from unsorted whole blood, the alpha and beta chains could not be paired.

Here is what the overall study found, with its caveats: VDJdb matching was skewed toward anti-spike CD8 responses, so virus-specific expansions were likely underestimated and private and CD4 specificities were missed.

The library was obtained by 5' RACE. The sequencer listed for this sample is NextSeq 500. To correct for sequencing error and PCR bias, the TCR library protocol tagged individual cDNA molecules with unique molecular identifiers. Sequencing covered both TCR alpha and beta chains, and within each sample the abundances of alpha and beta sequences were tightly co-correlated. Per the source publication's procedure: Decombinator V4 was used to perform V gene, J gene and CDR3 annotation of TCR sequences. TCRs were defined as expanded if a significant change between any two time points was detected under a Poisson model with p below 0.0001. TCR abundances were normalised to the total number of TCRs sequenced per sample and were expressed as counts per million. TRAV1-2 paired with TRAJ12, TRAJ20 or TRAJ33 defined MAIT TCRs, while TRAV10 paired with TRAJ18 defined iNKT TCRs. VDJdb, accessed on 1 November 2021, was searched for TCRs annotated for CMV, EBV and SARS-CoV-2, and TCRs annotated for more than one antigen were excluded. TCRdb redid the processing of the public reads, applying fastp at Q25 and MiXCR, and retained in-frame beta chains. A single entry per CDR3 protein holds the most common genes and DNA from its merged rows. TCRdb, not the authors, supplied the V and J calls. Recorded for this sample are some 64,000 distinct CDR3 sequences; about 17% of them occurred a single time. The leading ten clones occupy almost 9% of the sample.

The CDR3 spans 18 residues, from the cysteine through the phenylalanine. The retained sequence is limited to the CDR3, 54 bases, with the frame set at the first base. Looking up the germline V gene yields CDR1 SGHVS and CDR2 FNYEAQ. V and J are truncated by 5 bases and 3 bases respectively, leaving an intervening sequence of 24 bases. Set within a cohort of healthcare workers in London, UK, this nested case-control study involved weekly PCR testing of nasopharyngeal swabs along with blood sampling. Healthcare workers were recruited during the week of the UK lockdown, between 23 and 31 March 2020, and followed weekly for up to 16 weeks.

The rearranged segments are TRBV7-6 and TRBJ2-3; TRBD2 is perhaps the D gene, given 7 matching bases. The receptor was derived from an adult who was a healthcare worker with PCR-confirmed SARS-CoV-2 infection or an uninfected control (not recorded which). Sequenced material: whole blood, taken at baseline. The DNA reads TGTGCCAGCAGCCGCAGAGCCTCGGCGGCGGGGGCAACAGATACGCAGTATTTT. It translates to CASSRRASAAGATDTQYF.